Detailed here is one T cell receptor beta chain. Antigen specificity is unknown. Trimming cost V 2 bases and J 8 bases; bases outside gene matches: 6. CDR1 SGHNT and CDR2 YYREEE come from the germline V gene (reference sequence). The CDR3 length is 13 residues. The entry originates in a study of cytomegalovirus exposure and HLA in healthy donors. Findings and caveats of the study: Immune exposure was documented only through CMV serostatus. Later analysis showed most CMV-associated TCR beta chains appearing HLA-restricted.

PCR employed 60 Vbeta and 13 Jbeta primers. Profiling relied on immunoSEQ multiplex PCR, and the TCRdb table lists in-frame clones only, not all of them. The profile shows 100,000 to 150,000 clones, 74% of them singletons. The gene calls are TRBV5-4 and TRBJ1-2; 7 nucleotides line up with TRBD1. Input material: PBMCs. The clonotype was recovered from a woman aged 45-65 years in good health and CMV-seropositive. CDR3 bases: TGTGCCAGCAGCTTTCCGACAGGGCCAGGCTACACCTTC. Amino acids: CASSFPTGPGYTF.